This T cell receptor beta chain comes out of a study of blood T cells in healthy people across ages. Regarding the study as a whole: Diversity estimated from one million T cells was considered an underestimate. There was a strong correlation between TCR beta diversity and naive T cell percentage.

A J-beta primer mix and a sample-barcoded 5' primer were used in a second PCR of roughly 6 to 11 cycles. MiXCR was run by TCRdb on the 5' RACE reads, yielding one entry per CDR3 protein. This repertoire shows about 1.4 million distinct CDR3 sequences, roughly 64% found once; its top ten account for 5% to 7%. About this clonotype: Its cognate antigen is unknown.

The source of this sequence is a man aged 18 to 30 in good health. Source material: blood.

The CDR3 coding sequence is TGTGCCAGCAAACTAACGGCAGGGACTGAAGCTTTCTTT. It specifies CASKLTAGTEAFF. The rearrangement links TRBV12-3 or TRBV12-4 to TRBJ1-1; D is possibly TRBD1 (5 bases). V was clipped by 7 bases and J by 5 bases, with 14 bases between them. The CDR3 consists of 13 residues.